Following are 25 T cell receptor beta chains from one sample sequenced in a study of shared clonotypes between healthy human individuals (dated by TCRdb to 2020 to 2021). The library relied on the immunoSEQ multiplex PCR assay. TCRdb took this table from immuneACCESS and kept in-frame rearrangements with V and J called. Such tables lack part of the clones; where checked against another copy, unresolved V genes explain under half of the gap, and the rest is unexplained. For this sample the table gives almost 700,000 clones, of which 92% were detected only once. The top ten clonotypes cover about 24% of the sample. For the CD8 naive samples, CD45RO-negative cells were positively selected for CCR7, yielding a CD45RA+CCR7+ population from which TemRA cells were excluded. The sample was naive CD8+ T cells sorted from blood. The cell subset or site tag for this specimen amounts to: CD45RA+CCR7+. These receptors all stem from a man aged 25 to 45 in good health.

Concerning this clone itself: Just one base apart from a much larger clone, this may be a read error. CDR3 loop: CASSELYEQYF. The CDR3 DNA reads as TGTGCCAGCAGTGAACTCTACGAGCAGTACTTC. V usage is TRBV2 and J usage is TRBJ2-7, with unresolved D. The ends were cut back, 2 bases at V and 3 bases at J, with 2 bases in the middle. The CDR3 sequence is 11 residues long. Germline assignment: CDR1 SNHLY and CDR2 FYNNEI.

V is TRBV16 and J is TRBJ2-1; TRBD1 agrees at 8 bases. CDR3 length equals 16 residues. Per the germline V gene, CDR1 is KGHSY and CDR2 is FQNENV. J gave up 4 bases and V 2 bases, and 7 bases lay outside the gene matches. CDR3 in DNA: TGTGCCAGCAGCCAACGCCAGGGGGCGGTTTACAATGAGCAGTTCTTC. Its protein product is CASSQRQGAVYNEQFF.

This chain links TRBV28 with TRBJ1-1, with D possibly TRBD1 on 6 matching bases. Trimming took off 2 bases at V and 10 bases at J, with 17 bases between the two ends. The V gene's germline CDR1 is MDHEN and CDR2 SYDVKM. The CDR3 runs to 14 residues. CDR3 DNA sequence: TGTGCCAGCAGTTTACCACTGAGCGGGGGGCGAGCTTTCTTT. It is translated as CASSLPLSGGRAFF.

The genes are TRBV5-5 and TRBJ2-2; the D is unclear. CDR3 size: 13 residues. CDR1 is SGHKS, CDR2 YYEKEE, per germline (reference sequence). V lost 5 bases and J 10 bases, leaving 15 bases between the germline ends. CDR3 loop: CASSSGRGPELFF. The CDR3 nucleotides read TGTGCCAGCAGTTCTGGCCGAGGTCCGGAGCTGTTTTTT. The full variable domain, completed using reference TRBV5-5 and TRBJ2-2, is DAGVTQSPTHLIKTRGQQVTLRCSPISGHKSVSWYQQVLGQGPQFIFQYYEKEERGRGNFPDRFSARQFPNYSSELNVNALLLGDSALYLCASSSGRGPELFFGEGSRLTVL.

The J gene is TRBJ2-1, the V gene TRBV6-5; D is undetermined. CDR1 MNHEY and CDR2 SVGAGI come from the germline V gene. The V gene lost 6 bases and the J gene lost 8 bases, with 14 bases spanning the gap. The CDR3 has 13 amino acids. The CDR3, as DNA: TGTGCCAGCAGGGTGCTCTCCGGAGATGAGCAGTTCTTC. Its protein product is CASRVLSGDEQFF.

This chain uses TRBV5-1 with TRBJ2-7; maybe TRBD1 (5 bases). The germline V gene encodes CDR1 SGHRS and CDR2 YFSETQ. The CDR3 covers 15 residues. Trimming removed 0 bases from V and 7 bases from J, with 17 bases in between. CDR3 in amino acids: CASSLAPGPPREQYF. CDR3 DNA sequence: TGCGCCAGCAGCTTGGCCCCAGGGCCTCCGCGTGAGCAGTACTTC.

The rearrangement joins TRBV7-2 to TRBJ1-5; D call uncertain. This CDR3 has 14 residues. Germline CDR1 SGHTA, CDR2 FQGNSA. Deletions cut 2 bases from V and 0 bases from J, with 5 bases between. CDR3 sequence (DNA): TGTGCCAGCAGCTTACTTCCTAGCAATCAGCCCCAGCATTTT. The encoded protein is CASSLLPSNQPQHF.

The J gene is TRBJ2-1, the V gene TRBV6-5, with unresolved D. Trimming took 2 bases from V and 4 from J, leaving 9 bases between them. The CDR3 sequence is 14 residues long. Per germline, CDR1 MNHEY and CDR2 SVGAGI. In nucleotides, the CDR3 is TGTGCCAGCAGTTACGCCACAGTTTACAATGAGCAGTTCTTC. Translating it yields CASSYATVYNEQFF.

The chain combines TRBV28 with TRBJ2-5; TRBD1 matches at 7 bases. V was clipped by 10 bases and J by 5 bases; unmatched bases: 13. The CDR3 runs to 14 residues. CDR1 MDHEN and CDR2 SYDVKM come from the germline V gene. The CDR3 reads CATLGGQLGETQYF. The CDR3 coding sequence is TGTGCCACCCTAGGGGGACAGCTCGGGGAGACCCAGTACTTC.

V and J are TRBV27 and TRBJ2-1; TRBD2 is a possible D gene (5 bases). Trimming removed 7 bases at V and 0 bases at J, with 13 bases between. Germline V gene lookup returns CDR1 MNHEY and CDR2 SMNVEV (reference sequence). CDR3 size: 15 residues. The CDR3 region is CASIGGPSSYNEQFF. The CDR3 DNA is TGTGCCAGCATTGGCGGGCCCAGCTCCTACAATGAGCAGTTCTTC.

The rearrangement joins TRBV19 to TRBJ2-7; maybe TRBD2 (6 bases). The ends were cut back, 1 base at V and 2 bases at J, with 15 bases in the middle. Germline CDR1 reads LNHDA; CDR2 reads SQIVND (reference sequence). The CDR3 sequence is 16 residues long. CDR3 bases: TGTGCCAGTAGTATAGCCGTTAGCGGACCTCCCTACGAGCAGTACTTC. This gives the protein CASSIAVSGPPYEQYF.

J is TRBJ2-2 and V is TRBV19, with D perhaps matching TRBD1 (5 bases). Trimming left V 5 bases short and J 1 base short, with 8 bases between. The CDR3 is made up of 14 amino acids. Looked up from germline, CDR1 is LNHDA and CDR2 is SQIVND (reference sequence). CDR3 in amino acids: CASSQGWNTGELFF. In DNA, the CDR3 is TGTGCCAGTAGTCAGGGTTGGAACACCGGGGAGCTGTTTTTT.

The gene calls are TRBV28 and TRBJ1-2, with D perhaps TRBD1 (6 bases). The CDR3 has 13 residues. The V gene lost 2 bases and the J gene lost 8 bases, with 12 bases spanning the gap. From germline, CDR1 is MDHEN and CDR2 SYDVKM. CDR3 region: CASSLNTGQGYTF. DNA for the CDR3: TGTGCCAGCAGTTTAAATACAGGGCAGGGCTACACCTTC.

CDR3 in amino acids: CASSQDLGPPPEQYF. CDR3 nucleotide sequence: TGCGCCAGCAGCCAAGATCTTGGTCCGCCCCCCGAGCAGTACTTC. This chain links TRBV4-3 with TRBJ2-7; D remains ambiguous. The CDR3 has 15 residues. Germline lookup yields CDR1 LGHNA and CDR2 YSLEER. Trimming took off 0 bases at V and 6 bases at J, with 15 bases between the two ends.

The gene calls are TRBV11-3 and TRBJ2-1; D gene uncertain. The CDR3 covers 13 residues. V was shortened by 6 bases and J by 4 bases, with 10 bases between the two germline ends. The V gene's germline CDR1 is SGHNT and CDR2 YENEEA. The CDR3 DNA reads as TGTGCCAGCAGTTCCGACGGGTACAATGAGCAGTTCTTC. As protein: CASSSDGYNEQFF.

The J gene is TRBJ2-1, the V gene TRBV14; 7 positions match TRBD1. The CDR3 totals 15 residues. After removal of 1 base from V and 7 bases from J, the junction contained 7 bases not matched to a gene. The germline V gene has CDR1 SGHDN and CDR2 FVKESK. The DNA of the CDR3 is TGTGCCAGCAGCCAAGGTTGGGACAGAGCGAATGAGCAGTTCTTC. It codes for CASSQGWDRANEQFF.

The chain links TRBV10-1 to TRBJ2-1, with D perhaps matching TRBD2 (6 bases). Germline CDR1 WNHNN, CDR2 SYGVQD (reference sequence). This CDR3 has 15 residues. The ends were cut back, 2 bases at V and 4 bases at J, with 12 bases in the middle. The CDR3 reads CASSEMQRVYNEQFF. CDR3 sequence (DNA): TGCGCCAGCAGTGAGATGCAGCGGGTTTACAATGAGCAGTTCTTC.

CDR3 bases: TGTGCCAGCAATCCCGGACCCGAGGGCACTGAAGCTTTCTTT. This sequence encodes CASNPGPEGTEAFF. This rearrangement joins TRBV6-6 to TRBJ1-1; D gene uncertain. This CDR3 is 14 amino acids long. The germline V and J ends were trimmed by 7 bases and 4 bases, with 16 bases remaining between them. Germline V lookup: CDR1 MNHNY, CDR2 SVGAGI (reference sequence).

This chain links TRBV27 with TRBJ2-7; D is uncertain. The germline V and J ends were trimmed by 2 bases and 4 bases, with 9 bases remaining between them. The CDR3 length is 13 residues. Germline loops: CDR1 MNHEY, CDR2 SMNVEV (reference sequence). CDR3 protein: CASSLSPFYEQYF. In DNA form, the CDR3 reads TGTGCCAGCAGTTTAAGTCCGTTTTACGAGCAGTACTTC.

The DNA for the CDR3 is TGTGCCAGCAGGAAGGCTCGGTCTAGCAATCAGCCCCAGCATTTT. It yields the protein CASRKARSSNQPQHF. The rearrangement links TRBV6-5 to TRBJ1-5; no reliable D call. The CDR3 extends over 15 amino acids. With 6 bases removed from V and 0 bases from J, the gap between germline ends came to 12 bases. Germline assignment: CDR1 MNHEY and CDR2 SVGAGI.

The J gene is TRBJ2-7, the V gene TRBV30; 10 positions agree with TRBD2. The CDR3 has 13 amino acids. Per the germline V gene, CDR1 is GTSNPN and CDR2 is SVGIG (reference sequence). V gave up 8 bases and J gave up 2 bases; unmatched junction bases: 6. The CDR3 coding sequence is TGTGCCATGACTAGCGGGTTTACCTACGAGCAGTACTTC. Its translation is CAMTSGFTYEQYF. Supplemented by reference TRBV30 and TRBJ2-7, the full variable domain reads SQTIHQWPATLVQPVGSPLSLECTVEGTSNPNLYWYRQAAGRGLQLLFYSVGIGQISSEVPQNLSASRPQDRQFILSSKKLLLSDSGFYLCAMTSGFTYEQYFGPGTRLTVT.

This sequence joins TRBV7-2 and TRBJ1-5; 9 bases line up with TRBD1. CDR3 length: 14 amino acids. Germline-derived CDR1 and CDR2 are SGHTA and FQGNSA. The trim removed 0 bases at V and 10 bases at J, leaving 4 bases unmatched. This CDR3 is CASSLAPDRGPQHF. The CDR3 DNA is TGTGCCAGCAGCTTAGCACCGGACAGGGGCCCCCAGCATTTT.

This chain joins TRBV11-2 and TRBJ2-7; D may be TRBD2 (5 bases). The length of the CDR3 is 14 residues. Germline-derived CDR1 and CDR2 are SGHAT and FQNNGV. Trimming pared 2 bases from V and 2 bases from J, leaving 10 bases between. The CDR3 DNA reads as TGTGCCAGCAGCTTAACGGGAATTACCTACGAGCAGTACTTC. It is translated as CASSLTGITYEQYF.

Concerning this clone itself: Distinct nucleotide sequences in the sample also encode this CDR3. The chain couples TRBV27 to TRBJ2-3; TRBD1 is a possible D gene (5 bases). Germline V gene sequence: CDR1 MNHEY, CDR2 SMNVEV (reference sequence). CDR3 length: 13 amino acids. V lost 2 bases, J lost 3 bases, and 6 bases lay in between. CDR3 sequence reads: CASSLPGTDTQYF. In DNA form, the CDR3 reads TGTGCCAGCAGTTTACCAGGGACAGATACGCAGTATTTT.

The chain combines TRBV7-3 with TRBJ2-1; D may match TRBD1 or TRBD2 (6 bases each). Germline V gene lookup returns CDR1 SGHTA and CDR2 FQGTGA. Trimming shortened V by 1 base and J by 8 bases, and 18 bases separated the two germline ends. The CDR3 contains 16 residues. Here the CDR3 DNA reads TGTGCCAGCAGCTTAAGGCCGGGGGCGGGAAGGCATGAGCAGTTCTTC. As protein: CASSLRPGAGRHEQFF.